This TCR beta chain was captured by sequencing in a study of T cells in localized non-small cell lung cancer. The study's findings and limits: It remains possible that heterogeneity exists, since only one tumor region was sequenced.

A note on this clone: What it binds is unknown.

V was clipped by 0 bases and J by 2 bases, with 10 bases between them. Germline V gene sequence: CDR1 KGHSH, CDR2 LQKENI. There are 15 residues in the CDR3. Sequencing used immunoSEQ multiplex PCR; TCRdb keeps in-frame clones, though not all of them. Of 3,000 to 4,500 clones in the sample, roughly 24% were seen once. The sequenced sample was lung tumor tissue, obtained before any cancer treatment. This TCR derives from a woman between 40 and 69 years old with stage I lung adenocarcinoma. The chain couples TRBV18 to TRBJ1-2, with D unresolved. The CDR3, as DNA: TGTGCCAGCTCACCACCGGTGGGGAACAACTATGGCTACACCTTC. It yields the protein CASSPPVGNNYGYTF.